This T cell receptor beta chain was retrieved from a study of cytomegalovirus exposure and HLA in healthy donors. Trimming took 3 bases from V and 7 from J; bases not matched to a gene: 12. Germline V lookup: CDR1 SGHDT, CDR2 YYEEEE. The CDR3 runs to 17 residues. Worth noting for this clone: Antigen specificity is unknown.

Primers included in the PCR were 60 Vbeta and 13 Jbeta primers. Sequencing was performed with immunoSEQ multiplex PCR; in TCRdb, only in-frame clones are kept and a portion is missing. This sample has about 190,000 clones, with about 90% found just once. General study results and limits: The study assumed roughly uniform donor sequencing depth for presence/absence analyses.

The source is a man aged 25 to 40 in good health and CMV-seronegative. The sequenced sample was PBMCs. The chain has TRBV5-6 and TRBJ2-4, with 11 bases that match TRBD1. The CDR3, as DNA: TGTGCCAGCAGCTCCGGGACAGGGGGTAGAGGCTTGAACATTCAGTACTTC. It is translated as CASSSGTGGRGLNIQYF.